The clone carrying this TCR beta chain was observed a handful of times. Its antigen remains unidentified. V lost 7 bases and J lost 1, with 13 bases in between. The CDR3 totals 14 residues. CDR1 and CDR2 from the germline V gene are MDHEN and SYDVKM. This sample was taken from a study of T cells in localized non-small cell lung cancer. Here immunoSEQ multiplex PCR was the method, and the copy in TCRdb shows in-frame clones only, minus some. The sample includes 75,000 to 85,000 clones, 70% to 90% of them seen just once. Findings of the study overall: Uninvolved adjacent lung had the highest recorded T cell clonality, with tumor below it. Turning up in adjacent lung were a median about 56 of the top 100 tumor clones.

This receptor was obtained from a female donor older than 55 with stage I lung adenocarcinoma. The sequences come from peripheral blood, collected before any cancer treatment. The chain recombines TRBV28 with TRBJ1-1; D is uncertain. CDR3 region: CASTPTLRNTEAFF. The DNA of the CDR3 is TGTGCCAGCACGCCCACCCTAAGGAACACTGAAGCTTTCTTT.